These T cell receptor beta chains were read from a single sample in a study of T-cell reconstitution after alpha-beta-depleted transplantation in children. TCRdb recomputed calls from the PCR reads with MiXCR, one row per CDR3 protein. The sample lists hundreds of thousands of distinct CDR3 sequences; roughly a quarter were seen once. Material: PBMCs, obtained before TCRalphabeta/CD19-depleted stem cell transplant. These receptors all come from a girl aged 2 to 10 with Fanconi anemia, due to receive a stem cell transplant. Both conserved end residues are part of each CDR3. A D gene is named only where the DNA matches it firmly. Size tells how often a clone was seen (once, few, many) or the class of an expanded clone, and some rows leave it out.

V gene	J gene	D gene	clone size	CDR3 protein	CDR3 DNA
TRBV4-2	TRBJ2-1	TRBD2	-	CASTSSGYNEQFF	TGTGCCAGCACATCTAGCGGCTACAATGAGCAGTTCTTC
TRBV28	TRBJ1-5	TRBD1	-	CAMGPGQGARTNQPQHF	TGTGCCATGGGCCCGGGACAGGGGGCTCGCACGAATCAGCCCCAGCATTTT
TRBV18	TRBJ2-3	-	many	CASSLQDTQYF	TGTGCCAGCTCACTACAAGATACGCAGTATTTT
TRBV27	TRBJ2-2	TRBD2	-	CASSLTWTSGIPGELFF	TGTGCCAGCAGTTTAACTTGGACTAGCGGTATCCCCGGGGAGCTGTTTTTT
TRBV3-1	TRBJ2-3	-	-	CASSQVQGYTDTQYF	TGTGCCAGCAGCCAAGTTCAGGGGTACACAGATACGCAGTATTTT
TRBV6-5	TRBJ2-3	TRBD1	few	CASSYSGQGLTDTQYF	TGTGCCAGCAGTTACTCAGGACAGGGTTTGACAGATACGCAGTATTTT
TRBV12-3/TRBV12-4	TRBJ2-1	-	many	CASTKPGAGYNEQFF	TGTGCCAGCACCAAACCCGGGGCAGGTTACAATGAGCAGTTCTTC
TRBV11-2	TRBJ2-1	TRBD1	many	CASSLDPGQGVSEQFF	TGTGCCAGCAGCTTAGATCCGGGACAGGGGGTTAGTGAGCAGTTCTTC
TRBV7-2	TRBJ2-7	TRBD2	many	CASTRGDYSYEQYF	TGTGCCAGCACCCGGGGGGACTACTCCTACGAGCAGTACTTC
TRBV15	TRBJ2-3	-	-	CATSSDGGPTDTQYF	TGTGCCACCAGCAGCGACGGGGGGCCCACAGATACGCAGTATTTT
TRBV15	TRBJ2-1	-	few	CATSRDVSNEQFF	TGTGCCACCAGCAGAGATGTGAGCAATGAGCAGTTCTTC
TRBV20-1	TRBJ2-5	-	once	CSARVSAGMETQYF	TGCAGTGCTAGAGTCTCGGCGGGGATGGAGACCCAGTACTTC
TRBV29-1	TRBJ2-2	-	-	CSVLRKTNTGELFF	TGCAGCGTACTCAGGAAGACGAACACCGGGGAGCTGTTTTTT
TRBV7-8	TRBJ2-2	-	-	CASDVGGGELFF	TGTGCCAGCGACGTGGGAGGCGGGGAGCTGTTTTTT
TRBV5-5	TRBJ2-6	-	-	CASSRGIKSSGANVLTF	TGTGCCAGCAGCCGGGGAATAAAGAGCTCTGGGGCCAACGTCCTGACTTTC
TRBV5-1	TRBJ2-6	-	many	CASSYSSGANVLTF	TGCGCCAGCAGCTACAGCTCTGGGGCCAACGTCCTGACTTTC
TRBV20-1	TRBJ2-7	TRBD2	few	CSARKGTSRDRSYEQYF	TGCAGTGCTAGAAAAGGGACTAGTCGCGATCGTTCCTACGAGCAGTACTTC
TRBV7-8	TRBJ2-7	TRBD1	-	CASSSRQGIPYEQYF	TGTGCCAGCAGCTCTCGACAGGGTATCCCCTACGAGCAGTACTTC
TRBV19	TRBJ2-2	-	many	CASMGGVGAGELFF	TGTGCCAGTATGGGGGGCGTTGGAGCCGGGGAGCTGTTTTTT
TRBV5-1	TRBJ2-7	-	few	CASSFSWGLYEQYF	TGCGCCAGCAGCTTTTCTTGGGGGCTCTACGAGCAGTACTTC
TRBV7-9	TRBJ2-7	TRBD1	few	CASSQQPGQGLF	TGTGCCAGCAGCCAACAACCGGGACAGGGGTTGTTC
TRBV29-1	TRBJ2-1	-	-	CSVEGESYNEQFF	TGCAGCGTTGAAGGGGAAAGTTACAATGAGCAGTTCTTC
TRBV29-1	TRBJ2-1	-	many	CSVEDGVEQFF	TGCAGCGTTGAGGATGGGGTGGAGCAGTTCTTC
TRBV12-3/TRBV12-4	TRBJ2-3	-	many	CASRRDPGPTDTQYF	TGTGCCAGCAGACGGGACCCCGGACCCACAGATACGCAGTATTTT